This T cell receptor beta chain stems from a study of vaccination effects on CD4 cells after COVID-19. Study details: Participants completed two doses of the BNT162b2 or mRNA-1273 vaccine. Whole-study findings and limits: Few convalescent patients and no early post-infection timepoints were included in the study.

The method was immunoSEQ multiplex PCR; TCRdb's version includes in-frame clones alone and lacks a portion of them. This table has roughly 63,000 clones, around 75% appearing once. Concerning this clone itself: The antigen is not known.

Per the germline V gene, CDR1 is MRHNA and CDR2 is SNTAGT. The ends were cut back, 4 bases at V and 0 bases at J, with 19 bases in the middle. The CDR3 contains 18 residues. Expansion of antigen-specific CD4+ T cells with viral peptide pools was carried out by the ViraFEST assay before sequencing. Scientists isolated CD4+ T cells after an approximately ten-day culture period ended. Among the vaccine recipients, none had a prior SARS-CoV-2 infection, and nucleocapsid antibodies were negative. IL-2 at 8 to 10 IU/ml and peptides at about 10 ug/ml were added to cultured PBMC, around 2.2 million per well. Half of the medium was exchanged for IL-2 medium on both days 3 and 7.

The origin of this receptor is a human donor who received a COVID-19 vaccine. Material: CD4+ T cells from PBMCs cultured with HCoV-OC43 spike peptides, obtained before COVID-19 vaccination. Subset: HCoV-OC43 spike overlapping peptide pool stimulation. The rearrangement joins TRBV6-4 to TRBJ2-4; possibly TRBD1 or TRBD2 for D (5 bases each). CDR3 in DNA: TGTGCCAGCAGTGTGGATAGACAGACTAAACTAGCCAAAAACATTCAGTACTTC. This translates into CASSVDRQTKLAKNIQYF.